The next 31 T cell receptor beta chains were all read from a single sample in a study of cytomegalovirus exposure and HLA in healthy donors. Use of 60 Vbeta and 13 Jbeta primers characterized the PCR. Profiled with immunoSEQ multiplex PCR; TCRdb holds only in-frame clones, not every one. The sample records about 77,000 clones, around 84% being singletons. The sequencing sample was made of PBMCs. The receptors shown here come from a man between 35 and 55 years old in good health and CMV-seronegative.

The chain joins TRBV30 to TRBJ2-5, with 9 bases that match TRBD2. The V gene end was trimmed by 0 bases and the J gene end by 2 bases; junction bases not matched to a gene: 4. CDR1 and CDR2 from the germline V gene are GTSNPN and SVGIG (reference sequence). The CDR3 consists of 15 residues. DNA of the CDR3: TGTGCCTGGAGTGTCGGCGGGAGGGAACAAGAGACCCAGTACTTC. Protein sequence: CAWSVGGREQETQYF.

V and J are TRBV27 and TRBJ1-5, with D possibly matching TRBD1 (6 bases). This CDR3 is 17 amino acids long. V lost 7 bases, J lost 0 bases, and 19 bases lay in between. CDR1 and CDR2 from the germline V gene are MNHEY and SMNVEV (reference sequence). The CDR3 nucleotides are TGTGCCAGCAAAACGGCTTTTGGGGGCCATAGCAATCAGCCCCAGCATTTT. Amino acids: CASKTAFGGHSNQPQHF.

The chain links TRBV25-1 to TRBJ2-1; weak D call: TRBD2 (5 bases). The V gene's germline CDR1 is MGHDK and CDR2 SYGVNS. The CDR3 is made up of 12 amino acids. V dropped 6 bases and J dropped 4 bases, with 7 bases sitting between them. DNA of the CDR3: TGTGCCAGCAGGGAGGTTTACAATGAGCAGTTCTTC. Protein: CASREVYNEQFF.

The CDR3 nucleotides read TGTGCCAGCAGTTTATATAGCGGGAGAACAGATACGCAGTATTTT. Its protein is CASSLYSGRTDTQYF. The chain is built from TRBV28 and TRBJ2-3; 9 nucleotides align to TRBD2. Per the germline V gene, CDR1 is MDHEN and CDR2 is SYDVKM. The CDR3 totals 15 residues. V lost 1 base and J lost 3; bases outside the gene matches: 2.

The chain couples TRBV9 to TRBJ2-5, with no clear D. The closer fit of TRBJ2-7 to the DNA end suggests the J call may be wrong. Germline V gene lookup returns CDR1 SGDLS and CDR2 YYNGEE. The CDR3 totals 13 residues. The CDR3 is CASSDLDSYEQYF. Here the CDR3 DNA reads TGTGCCAGCAGCGACTTGGACTCCTACGAGCAGTACTTC.

A few counts support this clone. The chain joins TRBV27 to TRBJ2-5, with a tentative D call TRBD2 (5 bases). There are 16 residues in the CDR3. Per germline, CDR1 MNHEY and CDR2 SMNVEV (reference sequence). V lost 3 bases to trimming and J lost 6 bases, with 20 bases between them. The CDR3 DNA follows: TGTGCCAGCAGTTTTACGGACGTCTGGGGAGAGAAGACCCAGTACTTC. It translates to CASSFTDVWGEKTQYF.

CDR3 protein: CASSSEGSYEQYF. The CDR3, as DNA: TGTGCCAGCAGCTCCGAGGGTTCCTACGAGCAGTACTTC. This chain connects TRBV13 to TRBJ2-5; D may be TRBD2 (5 bases). The J call may be incorrect, as the DNA end agrees better with TRBJ2-7. The CDR3 totals 13 residues. Germline V gene data show CDR1 as PRHDT and CDR2 as FYEKMQ (reference sequence).

The V call is TRBV7-2, the J call TRBJ1-2, with TRBD1 as a possible D gene (5 bases). This CDR3 region has 13 residues. Germline V CDR1 and CDR2: SGHTA, FQGNSA. Trimming took off 4 bases at V and 8 bases at J, with 14 bases between the two ends. Here the CDR3 reads CASSYLGRGGYTF. CDR3 coding DNA: TGTGCCAGCAGCTACTTGGGACGGGGGGGCTACACCTTC. The variable domain in full, completed from reference TRBV7-2 and TRBJ1-2, reads GAGVSQSPSNKVTEKGKDVELRCDPISGHTALYWYRQSLGQGLEFLIYFQGNSAPDKSGLPSDRFSAERTGGSVSTLTIQRTQQEDSAVYLCASSYLGRGGYTFGSGTRLTVV.

This clone was seen a handful of times. J is TRBJ2-5 and V is TRBV5-1, with 9 bases identical to TRBD1. The J call may not be correct, given that the DNA end is closer to TRBJ2-7. Germline lookup yields CDR1 SGHRS and CDR2 YFSETQ. CDR3 length equals 16 residues. As DNA, the CDR3 is TGCGCCAGCAGCTCCGACTACTCGGGACAGGGCATCGAGCAGTACTTC. Translating it yields CASSSDYSGQGIEQYF.

The CDR3 here is CASSPRQLDHTTTDTQYF. The CDR3 DNA reads TGTGCCAGCAGCCCGAGGCAGTTAGACCACACCACCACAGATACGCAGTATTTT. V usage is TRBV14 and J usage is TRBJ2-3; D call uncertain. Germline CDR1 SGHDN, CDR2 FVKESK. The CDR3 totals 18 residues. Trimming stripped 4 bases from V and 2 bases from J, with 22 bases between.

This clone appeared a few times. The CDR3 coding sequence is TGTGCCAGCAGCACCAACAGGGGGCGAGAGACCCAGTACTTC. Amino acids: CASSTNRGRETQYF. This sequence joins TRBV5-6 and TRBJ2-5; the match to TRBD1 covers 9 bases. The CDR3 contains 14 residues. Unmatched junction bases numbered 5, after V lost 4 bases and J lost 4 bases. The V gene's germline CDR1 is SGHDT and CDR2 YYEEEE.

The chain combines TRBV23-1 with TRBJ1-5; maybe TRBD1 (6 bases). TRBV23-1 is designated an ORF whose function remains uncertain. The CDR3 is 17 amino acids. Trimming removed 6 bases at V and 1 base at J, with 19 bases between. CDR3: CASSLTTGPESNQPQHF. As DNA, the CDR3 is TGCGCCAGCAGCCTTACGACAGGACCAGAAAGCAATCAGCCCCAGCATTTT.

V and J are TRBV7-9 and TRBJ1-1; D perhaps matches TRBD1 (5 bases). Trimming pared 0 bases from V and 1 base from J, leaving 6 bases between. This CDR3 comprises 14 residues. Germline assignment: CDR1 SEHNR and CDR2 FQNEAQ (reference sequence). This CDR3 reads CASSLAQGNTEAFF. The CDR3 DNA reads as TGTGCCAGCAGCTTAGCCCAGGGGAACACTGAAGCTTTCTTT.

The chain recombines TRBV28 with TRBJ2-7; 8 bases fit TRBD1. CDR3 size: 15 residues. V trimming: 5 bases; J trimming: 7 bases; junction bases outside the gene matches: 13. The germline gives CDR1 MDHEN, CDR2 SYDVKM. The CDR3 spells CASSPLTGVYREQYF. CDR3 sequence (DNA): TGTGCCAGCAGTCCCCTGACAGGGGTTTATCGGGAGCAGTACTTC.

The chain couples TRBV7-9 to TRBJ1-5; the D is unclear. V lost 0 bases and J 4 bases, leaving 4 bases between the germline ends. Germline assignment: CDR1 SEHNR and CDR2 FQNEAQ (reference sequence). There are 13 residues in the CDR3. As DNA, the CDR3 is TGTGCCAGCAGCTTAGCTCTAAATCAGCCCCAGCATTTT. Amino acids: CASSLALNQPQHF.

The chain uses TRBV28 and TRBJ2-1; D is perhaps TRBD2 (6 bases). V gave up 5 bases and J gave up 7 bases, with 18 bases separating them. The CDR3 covers 15 residues. The V gene's germline CDR1 is MDHEN and CDR2 SYDVKM. The CDR3 here is CASSIGTPTQNEQFF. In DNA, the CDR3 is TGTGCCAGCAGTATCGGGACTCCGACTCAGAATGAGCAGTTCTTC.

V and J are TRBV29-1 and TRBJ2-1; D not resolved. V gave up 4 bases and J gave up 10 bases, with 5 bases separating them. The CDR3 is made up of 9 amino acids. Germline lookup yields CDR1 SQVTM and CDR2 ANQGSEA. The CDR3 spells CSVGIEQFF. CDR3 in DNA: TGCAGCGTTGGTATAGAGCAGTTCTTC.

The V call is TRBV30, the J call TRBJ1-3; tentative D call: TRBD1 (6 bases). Trimming took off 7 bases at V and 2 bases at J, with 15 bases between the two ends. This CDR3 region has 14 residues. In germline, CDR1 is GTSNPN, CDR2 SVGIG (reference sequence). The DNA of the CDR3 is TGTGCCTATGGTACCAGGGGAGCTGGAAACACCATATATTTT. This gives the protein CAYGTRGAGNTIYF.

The CDR3 is CASSQDRLAGGERKTQYF. In nucleotides, the CDR3 is TGCGCCAGCAGCCAAGATAGACTAGCGGGAGGTGAGAGGAAGACCCAGTACTTC. The V gene is TRBV4-1, the J gene TRBJ2-5; 13 bases are a match to TRBD2. V dropped 0 bases and J dropped 6; count of bases not matched to a gene: 10. The CDR3 has 18 amino acids. The germline V gene encodes CDR1 MGHRA and CDR2 YSYEKL.

V usage is TRBV7-6 and J usage is TRBJ2-7; a weak D match, TRBD2 (5 bases). The germline gives CDR1 SGHVS, CDR2 FNYEAQ. The CDR3 length is 15 residues. Trimming took 2 bases from V and 1 from J, leaving 12 bases between them. Here the CDR3 DNA reads TGTGCCAGCAGCTTATTGTCGGGATTATCCTACGAGCAGTACTTC. This gives the protein CASSLLSGLSYEQYF.

The chain uses TRBV7-3 and TRBJ1-1; a weak D match, TRBD1 (5 bases). Trimming shortened V by 0 bases and J by 1 base, and 9 bases separated the two germline ends. The CDR3 length is 15 residues. CDR1 and CDR2 from the germline V gene are SGHTA and FQGTGA. CDR3 loop: CASSLTAGQNTEAFF. The CDR3 region has the DNA TGTGCCAGCAGCTTAACTGCAGGGCAGAACACTGAAGCTTTCTTT.

The chain combines TRBV15 with TRBJ1-1; D uncertain. The CDR3 is made up of 18 amino acids. CDR1 and CDR2 (germline): LNHNV, YYDKDF (reference sequence). Trimming removed 0 bases at V and 1 base at J, with 18 bases between. This chain's CDR3 is CATSRDYRAGSWNTEAFF. The CDR3 DNA reads as TGTGCCACCAGCAGAGATTATCGGGCGGGGTCCTGGAACACTGAAGCTTTCTTT.

The chain uses TRBV7-3 and TRBJ2-3; D might be TRBD2 (5 bases). V was cut by 5 bases and J by 2 bases, with 14 bases left in between. Looked up from germline, CDR1 is SGHTA and CDR2 is FQGTGA. CDR3 size: 15 residues. The CDR3 sequence: CASSPLSGPTDTQYF. CDR3 nucleotide sequence: TGTGCCAGCAGCCCTCTAAGCGGTCCCACAGATACGCAGTATTTT.

The V call is TRBV7-3, the J call TRBJ1-2; TRBD1 agrees at 10 bases. With 2 bases clipped from V and 6 bases from J, the junction kept 3 bases outside the gene matches. CDR1 and CDR2 from the germline V gene are SGHTA and FQGTGA. CDR3 length: 14 residues. The CDR3 region is CASSLGTGEDGYTF. The CDR3 DNA sequence: TGTGCCAGCAGCTTAGGGACAGGGGAAGATGGCTACACCTTC.

The sample holds a few counts of this clone. This chain links TRBV4-3 with TRBJ2-1; TRBD2 agrees at 8 bases. Trimming at V came to 1 base and at J to 6 bases, leaving 5 bases not matched to a gene. CDR3 length: 15 residues. Germline CDR1 is LGHNA and CDR2 is YSLEER. CDR3 region: CASSQAGTSGNEQFF. The CDR3 DNA reads TGCGCCAGCAGCCAAGCCGGGACTAGTGGCAATGAGCAGTTCTTC.

This clone was observed a single time. The chain recombines TRBV5-1 with TRBJ2-5; possible D gene TRBD1, 5 bases. Germline V gene sequence: CDR1 SGHRS, CDR2 YFSETQ. With 4 bases removed from V and 5 bases from J, the gap between germline ends came to 15 bases. CDR3 length: 14 residues. In nucleotides, the CDR3 is TGCGCCAGCAGCCCGGACCGGCCAGGGGAGACCCAGTACTTC. As protein: CASSPDRPGETQYF.

This rearrangement joins TRBV29-1 to TRBJ2-4, with D maybe TRBD1 (5 bases). The CDR3 is 15 residues long. Looked up from germline, CDR1 is SQVTM and CDR2 is ANQGSEA. Trimming left V 4 bases short and J 3 bases short, with 16 bases between. The CDR3 DNA sequence: TGCAGCGTTGGGAGCAGGGTTTCGGGCAAAAACATTCAGTACTTC. Encoded protein: CSVGSRVSGKNIQYF.

This clone occurred once. The chain uses TRBV4-3 and TRBJ2-7; possible D gene TRBD2, 6 bases. V was clipped by 1 base and J by 7 bases, with 11 bases between them. CDR1 LGHNA and CDR2 YSLEER come from the germline V gene. This CDR3 contains 13 residues. CDR3 nucleotide sequence: TGCGCCAGCAGCCAAGGAGAGGCGGGGGAGCAGTACTTC. It translates to CASSQGEAGEQYF.

This clone was detected a few times. The gene calls are TRBV6-5 and TRBJ2-7; the D gene is possibly TRBD2 (6 bases). V lost 4 bases and J 0 bases, leaving 16 bases between the germline ends. In germline, CDR1 is MNHEY, CDR2 SVGAGI. The CDR3 runs 16 residues. CDR3: CASSFGLAASSYEQYF. The DNA for the CDR3 is TGTGCCAGCAGTTTCGGTTTAGCGGCATCCTCCTACGAGCAGTACTTC.

The genes are TRBV4-3 and TRBJ2-7; unclear D gene. Deletions cut 0 bases from V and 0 bases from J, with 18 bases between. Germline CDR1 reads LGHNA; CDR2 reads YSLEER. The length of the CDR3 is 18 residues. The CDR3 coding sequence is TGCGCCAGCAGCCAAGATTTACAGCCTCCCCAACGCTCCTACGAGCAGTACTTC. Amino acids: CASSQDLQPPQRSYEQYF.

This clone showed up just a few times. The DNA of the CDR3 is TGTGCCAGCAGCCGCCCCGGAGGGGGCGATGAAAAACTGTTTTTT. This codes for CASSRPGGGDEKLFF. The rearrangement links TRBV28 to TRBJ1-4, with 7 bases identical to TRBD1. There are 15 residues in the CDR3. Unmatched junction bases numbered 10, after V lost 6 bases and J lost 6 bases. Germline V lookup: CDR1 MDHEN, CDR2 SYDVKM.